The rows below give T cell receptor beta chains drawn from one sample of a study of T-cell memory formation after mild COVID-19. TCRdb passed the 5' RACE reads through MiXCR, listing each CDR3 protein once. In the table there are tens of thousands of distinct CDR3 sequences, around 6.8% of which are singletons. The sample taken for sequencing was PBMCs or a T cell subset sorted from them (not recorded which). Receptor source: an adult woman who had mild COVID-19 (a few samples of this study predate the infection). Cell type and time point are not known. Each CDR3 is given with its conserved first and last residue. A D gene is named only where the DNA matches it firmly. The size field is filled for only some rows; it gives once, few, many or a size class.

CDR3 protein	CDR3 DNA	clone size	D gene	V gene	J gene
CASSLSFSPSGANVLTF	TGTGCCAGCAGTTTATCATTTAGTCCCTCTGGGGCCAACGTCCTGACTTTC	many	NA	TRBV27	TRBJ2-6
CASSFSSSGRNQETQYF	TGTGCCAGCAGCTTTTCCTCTAGCGGGAGAAACCAAGAGACCCAGTACTTC	many	TRBD2	TRBV7-9	TRBJ2-5
CASTGESGTGELFF	TGCGCCAGTACGGGGGAGTCCGGCACCGGGGAGCTGTTTTTT	many	NA	TRBV5-1	TRBJ2-2
CASGLTGQAEAFF	TGTGCTAGTGGCCTGACAGGGCAGGCTGAAGCTTTCTTT	many	TRBD1	TRBV12-5	TRBJ1-1
CASSLVAGDPTGELFF	TGCGCCAGCAGCTTGGTGGCAGGGGACCCCACCGGGGAGCTGTTTTTT	many	NA	TRBV5-1	TRBJ2-2
CASSYIPTGLAGRLAKNIQYF	TGTGCCAGCAGTTACATCCCGACGGGACTAGCGGGACGGTTAGCCAAAAACATTCAGTACTTC	many	TRBD2	TRBV6-5	TRBJ2-4
CASSFRASGGRYNEQFF	TGCGCCAGCAGCTTCAGGGCTAGCGGGGGCCGGTACAATGAGCAGTTCTTC	many	TRBD2	TRBV5-1	TRBJ2-1
CASSLGLLHNEQFF	TGTGCCAGCAGCTTGGGACTACTGCACAATGAGCAGTTCTTC	many	TRBD2	TRBV9	TRBJ2-1
CASSLASWDRNLYF	TGCGCCAGCAGCTTGGCCAGCTGGGACAGGAACTTGTACTTC	many	TRBD1	TRBV5-1	TRBJ2-7
CASRPSPGQFYGYTF	TGCGCCAGCAGGCCGTCTCCGGGACAATTCTATGGCTACACCTTC	many	NA	TRBV5-1	TRBJ1-2
CASSLKPRGWLNYEQYF	TGTGCCAGCAGCTTGAAACCAAGGGGATGGTTGAACTACGAGCAGTACTTC	many	NA	TRBV5-5	TRBJ2-7
CASSLIGGPGTEAFF	TGTGCCAGCAGCCTGATTGGGGGCCCGGGCACTGAAGCTTTCTTT	NA	NA	TRBV7-2	TRBJ1-1
CASSFQPGQGAGGANVLTF	TGTGCCAGCAGTTTCCAACCGGGACAGGGGGCAGGGGGGGCCAACGTCCTGACTTTC	many	TRBD1	TRBV6-5	TRBJ2-6
CAITGGRIKNTEAFF	TGTGCCATCACGGGGGGGCGGATCAAGAACACTGAAGCTTTCTTT	many	NA	TRBV12-3/TRBV12-4	TRBJ1-1